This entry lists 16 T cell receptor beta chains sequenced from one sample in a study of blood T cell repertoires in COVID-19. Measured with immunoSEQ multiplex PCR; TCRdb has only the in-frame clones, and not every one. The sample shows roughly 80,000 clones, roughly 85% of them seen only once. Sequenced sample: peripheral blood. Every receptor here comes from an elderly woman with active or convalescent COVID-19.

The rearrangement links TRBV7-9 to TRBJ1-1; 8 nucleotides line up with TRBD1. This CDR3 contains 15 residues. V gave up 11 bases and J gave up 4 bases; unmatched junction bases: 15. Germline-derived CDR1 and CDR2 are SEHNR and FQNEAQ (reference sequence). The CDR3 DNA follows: TGTGCCGTGCCTCAGGGGGCGGAGGGGACCACTGAAGCTTTCTTT. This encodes CAVPQGAEGTTEAFF.

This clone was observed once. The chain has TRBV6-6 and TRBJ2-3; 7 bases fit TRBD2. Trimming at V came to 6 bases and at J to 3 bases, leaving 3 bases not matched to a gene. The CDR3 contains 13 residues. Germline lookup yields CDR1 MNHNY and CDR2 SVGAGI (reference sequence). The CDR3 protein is CASSRDYTDTQYF. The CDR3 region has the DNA TGTGCCAGCAGCCGGGACTATACAGATACGCAGTATTTT.

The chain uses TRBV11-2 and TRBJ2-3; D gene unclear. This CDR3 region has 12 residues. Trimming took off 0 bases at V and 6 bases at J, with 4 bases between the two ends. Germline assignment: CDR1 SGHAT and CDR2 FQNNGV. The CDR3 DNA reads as TGTGCCAGCAGCTTAGATGAGGATACGCAGTATTTT. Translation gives CASSLDEDTQYF.

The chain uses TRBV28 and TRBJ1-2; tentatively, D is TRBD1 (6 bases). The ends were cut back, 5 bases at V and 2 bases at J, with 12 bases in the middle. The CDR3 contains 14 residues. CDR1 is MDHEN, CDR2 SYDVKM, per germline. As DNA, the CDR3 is TGTGCCAGCAGTCGTATTGGACAGAACTATGGCTACACCTTC. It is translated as CASSRIGQNYGYTF.

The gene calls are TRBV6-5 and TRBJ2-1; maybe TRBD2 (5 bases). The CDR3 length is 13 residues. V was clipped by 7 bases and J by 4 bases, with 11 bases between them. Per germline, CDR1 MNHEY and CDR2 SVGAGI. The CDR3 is CASKEARYNEQFF. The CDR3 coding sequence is TGTGCCAGCAAGGAGGCACGGTACAATGAGCAGTTCTTC.

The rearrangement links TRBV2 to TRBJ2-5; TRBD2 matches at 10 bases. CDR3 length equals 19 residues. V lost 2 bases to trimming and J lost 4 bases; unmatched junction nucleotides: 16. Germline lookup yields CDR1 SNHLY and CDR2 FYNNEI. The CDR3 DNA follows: TGTGCCAGCAGTGAAAGGACAGGGCGGGGGACTAGCGCAAGAGAGACCCAGTACTTC. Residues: CASSERTGRGTSARETQYF.

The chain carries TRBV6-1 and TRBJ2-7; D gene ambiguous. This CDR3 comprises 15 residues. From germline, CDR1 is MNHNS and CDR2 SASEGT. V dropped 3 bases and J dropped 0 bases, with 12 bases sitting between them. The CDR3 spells CASSDITRSSYEQYF. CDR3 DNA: TGTGCCAGCAGTGATATCACACGGAGCTCCTACGAGCAGTACTTC.

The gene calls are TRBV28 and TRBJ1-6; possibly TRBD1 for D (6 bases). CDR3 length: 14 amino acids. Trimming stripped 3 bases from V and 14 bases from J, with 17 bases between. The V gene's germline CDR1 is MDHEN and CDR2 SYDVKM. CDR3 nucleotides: TGTGCCAGCAGTTTGACAGGTGCCCGGGGAGCCCTCCACTTT. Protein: CASSLTGARGALHF.

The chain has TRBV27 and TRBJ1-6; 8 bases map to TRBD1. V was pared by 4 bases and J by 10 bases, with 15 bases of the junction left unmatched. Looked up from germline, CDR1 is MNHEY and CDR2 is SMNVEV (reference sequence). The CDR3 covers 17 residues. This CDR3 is CASSSGTGGSWRSPLHF. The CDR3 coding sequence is TGTGCCAGCAGTTCCGGGACAGGTGGGTCATGGAGATCACCCCTCCACTTT.

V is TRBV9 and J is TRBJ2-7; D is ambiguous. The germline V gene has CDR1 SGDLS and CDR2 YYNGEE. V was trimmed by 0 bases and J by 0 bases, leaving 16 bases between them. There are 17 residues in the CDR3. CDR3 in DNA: TGTGCCAGCAGCGTAGGGCAGTGGTTCTCGGGCTCCTACGAGCAGTACTTC. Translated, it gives CASSVGQWFSGSYEQYF.

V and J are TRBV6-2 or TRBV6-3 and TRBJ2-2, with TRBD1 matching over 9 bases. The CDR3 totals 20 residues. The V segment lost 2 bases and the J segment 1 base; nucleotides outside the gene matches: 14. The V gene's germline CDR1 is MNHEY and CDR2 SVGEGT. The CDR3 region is CASSYPRTQGARWNTGELFF. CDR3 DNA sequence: TGTGCCAGCAGTTACCCTCGGACACAGGGGGCTCGTTGGAACACCGGGGAGCTGTTTTTT.

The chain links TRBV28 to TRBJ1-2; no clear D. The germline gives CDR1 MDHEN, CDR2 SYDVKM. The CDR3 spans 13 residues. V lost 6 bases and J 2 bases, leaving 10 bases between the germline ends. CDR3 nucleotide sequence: TGTGCCAGCAGCCCCCCGGGGAACTATGGCTACACCTTC. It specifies CASSPPGNYGYTF.

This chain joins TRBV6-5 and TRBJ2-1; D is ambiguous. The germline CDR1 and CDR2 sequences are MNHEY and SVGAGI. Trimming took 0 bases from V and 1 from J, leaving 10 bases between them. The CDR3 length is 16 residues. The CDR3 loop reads CASSYSATSSYNEQFF. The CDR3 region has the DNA TGTGCCAGCAGTTACTCGGCGACATCTTCCTACAATGAGCAGTTCTTC.

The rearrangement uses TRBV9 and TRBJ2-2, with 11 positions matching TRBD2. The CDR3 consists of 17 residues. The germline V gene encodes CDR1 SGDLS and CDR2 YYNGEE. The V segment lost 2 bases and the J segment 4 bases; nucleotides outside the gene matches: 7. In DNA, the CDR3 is TGTGCCAGCAGCGTCCTTAGCGGGAGGGCCTTCACCGGGGAGCTGTTTTTT. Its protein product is CASSVLSGRAFTGELFF.

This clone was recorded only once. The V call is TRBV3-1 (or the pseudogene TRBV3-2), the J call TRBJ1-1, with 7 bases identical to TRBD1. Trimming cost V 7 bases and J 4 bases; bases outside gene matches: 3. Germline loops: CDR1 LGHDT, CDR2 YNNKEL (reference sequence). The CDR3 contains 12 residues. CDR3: CASISGGTEAFF. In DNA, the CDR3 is TGTGCCAGCATCTCAGGGGGCACTGAAGCTTTCTTT.

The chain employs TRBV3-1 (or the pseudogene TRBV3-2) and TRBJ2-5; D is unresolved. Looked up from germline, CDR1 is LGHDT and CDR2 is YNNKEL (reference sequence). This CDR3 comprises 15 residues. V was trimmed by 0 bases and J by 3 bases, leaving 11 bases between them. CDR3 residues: CASSQDARRKETQYF. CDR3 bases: TGTGCCAGCAGCCAAGACGCCCGCAGGAAAGAGACCCAGTACTTC.